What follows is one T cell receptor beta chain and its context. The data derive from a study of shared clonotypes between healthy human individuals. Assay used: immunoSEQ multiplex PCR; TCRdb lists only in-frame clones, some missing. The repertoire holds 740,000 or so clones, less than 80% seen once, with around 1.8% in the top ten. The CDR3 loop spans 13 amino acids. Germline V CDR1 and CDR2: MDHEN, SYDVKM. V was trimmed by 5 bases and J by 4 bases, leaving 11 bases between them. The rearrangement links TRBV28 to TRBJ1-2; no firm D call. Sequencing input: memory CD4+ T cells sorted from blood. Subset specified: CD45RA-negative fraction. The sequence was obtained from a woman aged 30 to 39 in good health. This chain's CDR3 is CASSRQSPYGYTF. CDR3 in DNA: TGTGCCAGCAGTCGACAATCACCCTATGGCTACACCTTC.